This entry describes one T cell receptor beta chain. Antigen unknown. This entry is derived from a study of post-analysis software for immune sequencing data. Broader study findings: Elevated frequency relative to controls characterized four or five TRBV segments in patients, TRBV5-6, TRBV5-1 and TRBV20-1 among them.

V lost 1 base and J 2 bases, leaving 14 bases between the germline ends. CDR1 and CDR2 from the germline V gene are DFQATT and SNEGSKA (reference sequence). This CDR3 spans 15 amino acids. Unique molecular identifiers had been added to the TCR beta cDNA libraries. TCRdb reprocessed the PCR reads with MiXCR, giving one entry per CDR3 protein. Of fewer than 850,000 distinct CDR3 sequences listed, 46% are singletons. Sequenced: blood. This TCR came from a girl under 18 with multiple sclerosis. The chain uses TRBV20-1 and TRBJ2-5; D perhaps matches TRBD2 (5 bases). The CDR3 nucleotides are TGCAGTGCTAGAGGGGAGACGCGCTCTCAAGAGACCCAGTACTTC. Translation: CSARGETRSQETQYF.